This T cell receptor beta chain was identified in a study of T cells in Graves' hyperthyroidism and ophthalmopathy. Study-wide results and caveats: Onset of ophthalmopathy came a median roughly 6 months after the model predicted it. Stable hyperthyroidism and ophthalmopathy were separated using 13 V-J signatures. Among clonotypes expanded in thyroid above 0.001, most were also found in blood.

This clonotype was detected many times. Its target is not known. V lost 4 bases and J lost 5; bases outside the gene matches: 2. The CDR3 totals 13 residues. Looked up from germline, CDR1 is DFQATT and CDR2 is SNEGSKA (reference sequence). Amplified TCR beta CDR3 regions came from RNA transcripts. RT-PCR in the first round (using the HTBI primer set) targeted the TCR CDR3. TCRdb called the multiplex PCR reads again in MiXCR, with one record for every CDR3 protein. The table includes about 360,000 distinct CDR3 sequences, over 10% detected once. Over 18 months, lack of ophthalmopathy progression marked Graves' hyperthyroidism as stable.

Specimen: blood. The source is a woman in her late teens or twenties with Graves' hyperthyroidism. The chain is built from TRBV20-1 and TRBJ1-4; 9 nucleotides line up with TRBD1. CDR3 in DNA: TGCAGTGCTACCACAGGGGGCAATGAAAAACTGTTTTTT. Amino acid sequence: CSATTGGNEKLFF.